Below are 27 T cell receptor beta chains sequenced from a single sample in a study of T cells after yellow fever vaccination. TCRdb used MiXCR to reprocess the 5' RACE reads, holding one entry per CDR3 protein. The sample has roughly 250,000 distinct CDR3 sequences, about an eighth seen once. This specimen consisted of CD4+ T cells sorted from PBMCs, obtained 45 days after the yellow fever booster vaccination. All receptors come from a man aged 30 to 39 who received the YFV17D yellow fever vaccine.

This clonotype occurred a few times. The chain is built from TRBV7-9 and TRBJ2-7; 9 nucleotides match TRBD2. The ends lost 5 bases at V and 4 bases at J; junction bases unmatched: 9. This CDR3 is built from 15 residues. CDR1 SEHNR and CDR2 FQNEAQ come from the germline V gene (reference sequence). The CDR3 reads CASSLRGLAGYEQYF. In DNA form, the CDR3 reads TGTGCCAGCAGCCTTCGGGGACTAGCAGGGTACGAGCAGTACTTC.

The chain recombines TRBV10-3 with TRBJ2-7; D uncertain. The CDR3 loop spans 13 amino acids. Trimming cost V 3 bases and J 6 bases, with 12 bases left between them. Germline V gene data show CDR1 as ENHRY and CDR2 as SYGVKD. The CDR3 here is CAISDFTSLEQYF. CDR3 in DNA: TGTGCCATCAGTGATTTCACCTCACTCGAGCAGTACTTC.

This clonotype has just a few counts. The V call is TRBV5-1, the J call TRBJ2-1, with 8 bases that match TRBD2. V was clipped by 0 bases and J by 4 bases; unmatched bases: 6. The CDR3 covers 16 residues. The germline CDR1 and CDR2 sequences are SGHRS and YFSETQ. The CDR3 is CASSLAAGVGYNEQFF. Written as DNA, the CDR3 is TGCGCCAGCAGCTTGGCAGCGGGAGTGGGGTACAATGAGCAGTTCTTC.

This chain's CDR3 is CASSSGTTLAKNIQYF. Here the CDR3 DNA reads TGTGCCAGCAGTTCTGGGACCACTCTAGCCAAAAACATTCAGTACTTC. The chain has TRBV28 and TRBJ2-4; D assignment may be TRBD1 or TRBD2 (5 bases each). Germline V gives CDR1 MDHEN, CDR2 SYDVKM. This CDR3 region has 16 residues. V was pared by 4 bases and J by 0 bases, with 13 bases between.

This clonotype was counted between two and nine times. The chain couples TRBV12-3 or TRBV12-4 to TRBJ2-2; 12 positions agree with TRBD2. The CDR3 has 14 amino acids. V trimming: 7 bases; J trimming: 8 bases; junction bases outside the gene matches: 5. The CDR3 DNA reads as TGTGCCAGCACCAGACTAGCGGGAGCGGGGGAGCTGTTTTTT. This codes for CASTRLAGAGELFF.

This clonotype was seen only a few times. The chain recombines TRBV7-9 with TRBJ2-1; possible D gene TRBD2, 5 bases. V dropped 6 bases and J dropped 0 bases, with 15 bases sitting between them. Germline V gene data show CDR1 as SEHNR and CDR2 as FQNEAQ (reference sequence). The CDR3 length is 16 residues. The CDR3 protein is CASRPTRGGSYNEQFF. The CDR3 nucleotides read TGTGCCAGCAGACCTACTCGCGGAGGCTCCTACAATGAGCAGTTCTTC.

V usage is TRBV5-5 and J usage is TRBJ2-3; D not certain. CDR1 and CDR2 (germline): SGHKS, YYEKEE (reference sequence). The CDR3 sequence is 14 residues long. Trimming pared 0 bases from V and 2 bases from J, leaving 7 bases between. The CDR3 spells CASSLVSATDTQYF. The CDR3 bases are TGTGCCAGCAGCTTGGTTAGTGCCACAGATACGCAGTATTTT.

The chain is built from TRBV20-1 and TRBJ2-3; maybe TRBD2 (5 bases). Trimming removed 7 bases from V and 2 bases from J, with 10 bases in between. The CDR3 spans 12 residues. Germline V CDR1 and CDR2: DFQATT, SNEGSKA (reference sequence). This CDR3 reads CSGLAFTDTQYF. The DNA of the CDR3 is TGCAGTGGGCTAGCTTTCACAGATACGCAGTATTTT.

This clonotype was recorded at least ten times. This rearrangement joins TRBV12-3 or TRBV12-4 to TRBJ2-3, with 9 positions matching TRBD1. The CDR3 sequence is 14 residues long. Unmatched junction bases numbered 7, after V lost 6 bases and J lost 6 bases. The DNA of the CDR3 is TGTGCCAGCAGCCTGGGACAGGGAGCGGATACGCAGTATTTT. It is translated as CASSLGQGADTQYF.

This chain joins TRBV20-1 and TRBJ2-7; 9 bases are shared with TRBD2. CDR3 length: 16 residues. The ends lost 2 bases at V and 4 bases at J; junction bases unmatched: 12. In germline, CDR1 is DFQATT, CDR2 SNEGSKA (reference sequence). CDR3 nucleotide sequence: TGCAGTGCTAGACCCACGCGGGAGGGCGTTAGATACGAGCAGTACTTC. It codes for CSARPTREGVRYEQYF.

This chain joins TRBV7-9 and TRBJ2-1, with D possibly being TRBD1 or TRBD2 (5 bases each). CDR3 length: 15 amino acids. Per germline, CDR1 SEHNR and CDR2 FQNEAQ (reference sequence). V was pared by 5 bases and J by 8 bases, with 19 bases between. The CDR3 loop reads CASSTGTQIWDEQFF. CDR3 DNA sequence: TGTGCCAGCAGCACCGGGACCCAAATATGGGATGAGCAGTTCTTC.

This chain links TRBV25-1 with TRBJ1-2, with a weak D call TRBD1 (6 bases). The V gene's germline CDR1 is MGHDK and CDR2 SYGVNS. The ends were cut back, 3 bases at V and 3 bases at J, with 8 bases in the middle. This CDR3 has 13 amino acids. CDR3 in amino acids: CASSETGDYGYTF. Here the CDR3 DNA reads TGTGCCAGCAGTGAGACAGGCGACTATGGCTACACCTTC.

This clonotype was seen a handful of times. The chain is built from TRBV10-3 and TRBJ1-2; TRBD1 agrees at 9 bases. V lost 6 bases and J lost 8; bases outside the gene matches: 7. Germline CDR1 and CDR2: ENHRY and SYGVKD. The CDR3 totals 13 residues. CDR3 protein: CAIRTGGTGGYTF. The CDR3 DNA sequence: TGTGCCATCAGGACAGGGGGAACGGGAGGCTACACCTTC.

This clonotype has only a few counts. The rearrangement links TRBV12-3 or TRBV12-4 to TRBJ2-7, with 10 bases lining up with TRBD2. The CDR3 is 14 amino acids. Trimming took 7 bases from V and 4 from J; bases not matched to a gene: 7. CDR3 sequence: CASTKGAGGYEQYF. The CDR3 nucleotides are TGTGCCAGCACTAAGGGAGCGGGAGGGTACGAGCAGTACTTC.

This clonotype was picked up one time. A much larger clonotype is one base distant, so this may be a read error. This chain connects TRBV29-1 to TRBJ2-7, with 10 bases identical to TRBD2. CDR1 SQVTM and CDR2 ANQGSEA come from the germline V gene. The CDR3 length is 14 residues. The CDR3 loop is CGVDGLAGDDEQYF. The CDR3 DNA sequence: TGCGGCGTTGATGGGCTAGCGGGAGACGACGAGCAGTACTTC.

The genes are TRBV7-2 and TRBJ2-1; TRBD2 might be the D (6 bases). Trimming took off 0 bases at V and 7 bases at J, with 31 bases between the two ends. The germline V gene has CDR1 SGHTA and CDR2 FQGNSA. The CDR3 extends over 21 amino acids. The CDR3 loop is CASSLAVPAPWRGWGDNEQFF. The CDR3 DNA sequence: TGTGCCAGCAGCTTAGCCGTACCCGCTCCTTGGCGCGGTTGGGGGGATAATGAGCAGTTCTTC.

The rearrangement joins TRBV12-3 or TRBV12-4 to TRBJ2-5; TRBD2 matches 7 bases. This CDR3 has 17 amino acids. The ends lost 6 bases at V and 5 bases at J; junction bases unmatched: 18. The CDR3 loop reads CASSISETSPIVETQYF. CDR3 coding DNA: TGTGCCAGCAGCATTAGCGAGACTAGCCCGATCGTGGAGACCCAGTACTTC.

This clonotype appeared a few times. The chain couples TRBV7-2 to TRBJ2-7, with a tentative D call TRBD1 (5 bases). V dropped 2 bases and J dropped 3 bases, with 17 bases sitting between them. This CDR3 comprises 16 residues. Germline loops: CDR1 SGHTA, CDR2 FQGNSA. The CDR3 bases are TGTGCCAGCAGCTTAAGTAGGGCACAGGCATACTACGAGCAGTACTTC. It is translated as CASSLSRAQAYYEQYF.

CDR3 nucleotides: TGTGCCAGCAGGGGACAGCCCTCACCCCTCCACTTT. Its translation: CASRGQPSPLHF. The chain recombines TRBV6-5 with TRBJ1-6; 7 positions match TRBD1. Germline V gene sequence: CDR1 MNHEY, CDR2 SVGAGI. This CDR3 has 12 residues. V shed 6 bases, J shed 10 bases, and the junction held 3 bases outside the gene matches.

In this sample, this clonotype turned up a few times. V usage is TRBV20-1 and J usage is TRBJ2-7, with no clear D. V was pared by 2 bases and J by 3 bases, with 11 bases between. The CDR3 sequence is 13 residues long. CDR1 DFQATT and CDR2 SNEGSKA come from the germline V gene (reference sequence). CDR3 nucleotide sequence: TGCAGTGCTAGACGGGCTGGAATCTACGAGCAGTACTTC. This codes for CSARRAGIYEQYF.

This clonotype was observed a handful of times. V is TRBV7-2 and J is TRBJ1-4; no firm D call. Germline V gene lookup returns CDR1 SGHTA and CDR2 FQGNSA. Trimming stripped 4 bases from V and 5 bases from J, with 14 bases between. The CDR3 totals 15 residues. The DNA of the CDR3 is TGTGCCAGCAGCTCTTCAATGACCTTAAATGAAAAACTGTTTTTT. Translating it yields CASSSSMTLNEKLFF.

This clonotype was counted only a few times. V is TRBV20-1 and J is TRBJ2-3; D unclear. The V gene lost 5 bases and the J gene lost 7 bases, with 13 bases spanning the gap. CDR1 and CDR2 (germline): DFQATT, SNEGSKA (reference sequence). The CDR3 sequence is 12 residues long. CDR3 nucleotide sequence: TGCAGTGCTTGGTCTCCCCCCTATACGCAGTATTTT. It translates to CSAWSPPYTQYF.

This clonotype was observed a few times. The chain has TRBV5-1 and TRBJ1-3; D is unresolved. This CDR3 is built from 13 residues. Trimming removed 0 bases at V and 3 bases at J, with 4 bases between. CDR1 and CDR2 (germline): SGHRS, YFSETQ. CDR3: CASSLAGGNTIYF. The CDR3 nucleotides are TGCGCCAGCAGCTTGGCCGGTGGAAACACCATATATTTT.

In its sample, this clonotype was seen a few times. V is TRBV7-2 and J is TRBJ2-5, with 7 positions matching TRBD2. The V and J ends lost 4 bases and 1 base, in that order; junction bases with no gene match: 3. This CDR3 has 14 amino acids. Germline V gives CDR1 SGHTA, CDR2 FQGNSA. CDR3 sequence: CASSWGGAQETQYF. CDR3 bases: TGTGCCAGCAGCTGGGGGGGAGCCCAAGAGACCCAGTACTTC. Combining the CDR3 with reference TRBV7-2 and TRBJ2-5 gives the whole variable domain GAGVSQSPSNKVTEKGKDVELRCDPISGHTALYWYRQSLGQGLEFLIYFQGNSAPDKSGLPSDRFSAERTGGSVSTLTIQRTQQEDSAVYLCASSWGGAQETQYFGPGTRLLVL.

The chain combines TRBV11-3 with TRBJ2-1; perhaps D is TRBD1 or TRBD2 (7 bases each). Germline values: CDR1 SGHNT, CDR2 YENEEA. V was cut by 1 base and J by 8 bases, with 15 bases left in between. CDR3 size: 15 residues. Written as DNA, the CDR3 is TGTGCCAGCAGCTTAGGGGGGGGACAGAAGGATGAGCAGTTCTTC. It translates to CASSLGGGQKDEQFF.

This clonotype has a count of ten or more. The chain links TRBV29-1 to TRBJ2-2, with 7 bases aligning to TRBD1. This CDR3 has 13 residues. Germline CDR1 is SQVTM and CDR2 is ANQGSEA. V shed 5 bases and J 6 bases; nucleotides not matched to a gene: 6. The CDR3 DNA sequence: TGCAGCGTTCGCAAGGGGGCCGCCGGGGAGCTGTTTTTT. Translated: CSVRKGAAGELFF.

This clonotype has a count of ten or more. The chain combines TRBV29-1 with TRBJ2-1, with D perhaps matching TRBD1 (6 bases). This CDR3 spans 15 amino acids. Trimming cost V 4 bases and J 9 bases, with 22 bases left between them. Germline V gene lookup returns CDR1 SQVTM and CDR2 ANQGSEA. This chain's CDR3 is CSVGMDRLVYGEQFF. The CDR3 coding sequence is TGCAGCGTTGGGATGGACAGACTTGTTTATGGTGAGCAGTTCTTC.